The TCR beta chain described here comes from a study of cytomegalovirus exposure and HLA in healthy donors. Study at large: Inside one of the first data releases sat tens of millions of unique TCRs taken from HLA-typed donors. Regarding the study as a whole: Available immune exposure information covered CMV serostatus only. A previous analysis found most TCR beta V segments productive roughly 87% or roughly 30% of the time.

Details on this clone: Its matching antigen is unknown.

The PCR used 60 Vbeta and 13 Jbeta primers. Sequencing used immunoSEQ multiplex PCR; TCRdb keeps in-frame clones, though not all of them. The profile shows 200,000 to 300,000 clones, around four fifths of them singletons. The receptor was isolated from a woman between 35 and 50 years old in good health and CMV-seropositive. Source material: PBMCs.

The CDR3 region is CASRPQGALVEKLFF. The CDR3 DNA sequence: TGTGCCAGCAGGCCCCAGGGGGCGCTTGTTGAAAAACTGTTTTTT. V gene TRBV6-1 combines with J gene TRBJ1-4; 8 bases map to TRBD1. CDR3 length: 15 amino acids. V gave up 6 bases and J gave up 7 bases; unmatched junction bases: 10. Germline CDR1 is MNHNS and CDR2 is SASEGT.